This passage covers 14 T cell receptor beta chains from one sample sequenced in a study of T-cell reconstitution after alpha-beta-depleted transplantation in children. Unique molecular identifiers featured in how the TCRbeta library was prepared. TCRdb used MiXCR to reprocess the PCR reads, holding one entry per CDR3 protein. The sample consists of about 500,000 distinct CDR3 sequences, about 33% of them appearing once. This specimen was PBMCs from the stem cell graft donor, taken from the stem cell graft. The origin of the receptors is a human donor who donated a stem cell graft to a child with aplastic anemia.

This clonotype occurred a few times. This chain links TRBV12-3 or TRBV12-4 with TRBJ1-3; no firm D call. The CDR3 runs 14 residues. The V gene lost 4 bases and the J gene lost 0 bases, with 7 bases spanning the gap. As DNA, the CDR3 is TGTGCCAGCAGTTCTACAGCCTCTGGAAACACCATATATTTT. It codes for CASSSTASGNTIYF.

This clonotype was counted a few times. The rearrangement uses TRBV5-1 and TRBJ2-1; no definite D call. Germline V lookup: CDR1 SGHRS, CDR2 YFSETQ. This CDR3 has 16 residues. Trimming took 2 bases from V and 5 from J, leaving 17 bases between them. The CDR3 here is CASSFRDVRLDNEQFF. CDR3 sequence (DNA): TGCGCCAGCAGCTTTCGAGATGTTCGGTTGGACAATGAGCAGTTCTTC.

The rearrangement links TRBV19 to TRBJ2-1; no definite D call. CDR3 length: 14 residues. Trimming shortened V by 2 bases and J by 10 bases, and 15 bases separated the two germline ends. Germline assignment: CDR1 LNHDA and CDR2 SQIVND (reference sequence). The CDR3 is CASSILEPVGEQFF. DNA for the CDR3: TGTGCCAGTAGTATACTCGAACCCGTAGGCGAGCAGTTCTTC.

The chain links TRBV5-1 to TRBJ2-2, with 11 bases that match TRBD2. This CDR3 is 15 amino acids long. The junction had 0 bases not matched to a gene; V was cut back by 4 bases and J by 1 base. Germline assignment: CDR1 SGHRS and CDR2 YFSETQ. In DNA, the CDR3 is TGCGCCAGCAGCGGACTAGCGGGGAACACCGGGGAGCTGTTTTTT. It yields the protein CASSGLAGNTGELFF. Full variable domain (missing parts from reference TRBV5-1 and TRBJ2-2): KAGVTQTPRYLIKTRGQQVTLSCSPISGHRSVSWYQQTPGQGLQFLFEYFSETQRNKGNFPGRFSGRQFSNSRSEMNVSTLELGDSALYLCASSGLAGNTGELFFGEGSRLTVL.

For the CDR3, the DNA is TGTGCCAGCAGCCTGGGAGGGATCTTCAAAAACATTCAGTACTTC. As protein: CASSLGGIFKNIQYF. This sequence joins TRBV7-2 and TRBJ2-4; 7 bases are shared with TRBD2. V lost 5 bases to trimming and J lost 3 bases; unmatched junction nucleotides: 7. Per germline, CDR1 SGHTA and CDR2 FQGNSA. The CDR3 sequence is 15 residues long.

The gene calls are TRBV11-2 and TRBJ1-3; D is possibly TRBD1 (5 bases). V dropped 1 base and J dropped 4 bases, with 11 bases sitting between them. Per the germline V gene, CDR1 is SGHAT and CDR2 is FQNNGV. This CDR3 comprises 15 residues. This chain's CDR3 is CASSLAYGAGNTIYF. In DNA form, the CDR3 reads TGTGCCAGCAGCTTAGCTTACGGGGCGGGAAACACCATATATTTT. Looking up the rest from reference TRBV11-2 and TRBJ1-3 gives the full variable domain: EAGVAQSPRYKIIEKRQSVAFWCNPISGHATLYWYQQILGQGPKLLIQFQNNGVVDDSQLPKDRFSAERLKGVDSTLKIQPAKLEDSAVYLCASSLAYGAGNTIYFGEGSWLTVV.

The table lists this clonotype with a few counts. The gene calls are TRBV9 and TRBJ2-1; 11 nucleotides align to TRBD2. Germline CDR1 SGDLS, CDR2 YYNGEE. J was trimmed by 7 bases and V by 2 bases; bases with no gene match: 5. The CDR3 runs 15 residues. The CDR3 region has the DNA TGTGCCAGCAGCGTTAGCGGGAGGGATGGAAATGAGCAGTTCTTC. This translates into CASSVSGRDGNEQFF.

This chain joins TRBV6-2 or TRBV6-3 and TRBJ2-7; perhaps TRBD1 as D (5 bases). The CDR3 is made up of 15 amino acids. The germline gives CDR1 MNHEY, CDR2 SVGEGT. The V end lost 7 bases, the J end lost 3 bases, and 19 bases lay between the germline ends. The CDR3 spells CASIGAEPPIYEQYF. In DNA form, the CDR3 reads TGTGCCAGCATTGGGGCGGAGCCCCCGATCTACGAGCAGTACTTC.

This clonotype was observed a few times. The genes are TRBV30 and TRBJ1-1; maybe TRBD1 (5 bases). Germline V gene sequence: CDR1 GTSNPN, CDR2 SVGIG (reference sequence). With 5 bases removed from V and 0 bases from J, the gap between germline ends came to 16 bases. This CDR3 has 15 residues. CDR3 bases: TGTGCCTGGGAGGGGATTAACCGAATGAACACTGAAGCTTTCTTT. Its translation: CAWEGINRMNTEAFF.

The chain carries TRBV7-9 and TRBJ2-1, with D maybe TRBD2 (5 bases). This CDR3 has 11 residues. Trimming shortened V by 6 bases and J by 15 bases, and 15 bases separated the two germline ends. Germline V gives CDR1 SEHNR, CDR2 FQNEAQ (reference sequence). The CDR3 bases are TGTGCCAGCAGAGTCTTGGCTAGCACGTTCTTC. Translating it yields CASRVLASTFF. Drawing the rest from reference TRBV7-9 and TRBJ2-1, the complete variable domain is DTGVSQNPRHKITKRGQNVTFRCDPISEHNRLYWYRQTLGQGPEFLTYFQNEAQLEKSRLLSDRFSAERPKGSFSTLEIQRTEQGDSAMYLCASRVLASTFFGPGTRLTVL.

The gene calls are TRBV12-3 or TRBV12-4 and TRBJ1-4, with D maybe TRBD1 (6 bases). The V end lost 3 bases, the J end lost 3 bases, and 11 bases lay between the germline ends. The CDR3 has 15 residues. CDR3 nucleotide sequence: TGTGCCAGCAGTTTTCGACAGGCGGCTAATGAAAAACTGTTTTTT. It specifies CASSFRQAANEKLFF.

This chain connects TRBV5-6 to TRBJ2-2; D unresolved. Germline lookup yields CDR1 SGHDT and CDR2 YYEEEE. The CDR3 runs to 15 residues. V lost 1 base, J lost 5 bases, and 12 bases lay in between. CDR3 sequence: CASSLFEQRTGELFF. CDR3 bases: TGTGCCAGCAGCTTGTTTGAACAGAGAACCGGGGAGCTGTTTTTT. The full variable domain, in which reference TRBV5-6 and TRBJ2-2 provide the parts outside the CDR3, is DAGVTQSPTHLIKTRGQQVTLRCSPKSGHDTVSWYQQALGQGPQFIFQYYEEEERQRGNFPDRFSGHQFPNYSSELNVNALLLGDSALYLCASSLFEQRTGELFFGEGSRLTVL.

V is TRBV10-3 and J is TRBJ1-3, with a weak D call TRBD1 (5 bases). Per germline, CDR1 ENHRY and CDR2 SYGVKD. V lost 2 bases and J 0 bases, leaving 8 bases between the germline ends. The CDR3 sequence is 15 residues long. The CDR3: CAISEQGGSGNTIYF. CDR3 sequence (DNA): TGTGCCATCAGTGAGCAGGGCGGCTCTGGAAACACCATATATTTT.

V usage is TRBV7-2 and J usage is TRBJ1-6; D gene unclear. The CDR3 loop spans 17 amino acids. The germline V gene has CDR1 SGHTA and CDR2 FQGNSA. V dropped 2 bases and J dropped 6 bases, with 17 bases sitting between them. The CDR3 DNA follows: TGTGCCAGCAGCTTAAGAGGAGGCTCCATAGCTAATTCACCCCTCCACTTT. Its protein is CASSLRGGSIANSPLHF.